These 10 T cell receptor beta chains came from one sample sequenced in a study of blood T cell repertoires in COVID-19 (dated by TCRdb to 2018 to 2021). Receptor amplification or capture employed the immunoSEQ multiplex PCR assay. In TCRdb, the immuneACCESS table is reduced to in-frame sequences with V and J assigned. These tables do not hold every clone; where another copy was compared, an unresolved V gene accounts for under half, and the others remain unexplained. Within this sample are more than 150,000 clones, with roughly 86% of them counted one time only. The ten largest clones take up more than 0.75% of the sample. Material: peripheral blood. The receptors come from a man younger than 35 with acute or convalescent COVID-19.

The chain has TRBV3-1 (or the pseudogene TRBV3-2) and TRBJ2-1; tentative D call: TRBD1 (5 bases). This CDR3 region has 14 residues. V was clipped by 0 bases and J by 3 bases, with 6 bases between them. The germline gives CDR1 LGHDT, CDR2 YNNKEL (reference sequence). CDR3 bases: TGTGCCAGCAGCCAAGATGACAGCTACAATGAGCAGTTCTTC. It specifies CASSQDDSYNEQFF.

The V gene is TRBV10-2, the J gene TRBJ1-2, with no clear D. The CDR3 spans 14 residues. V dropped 11 bases and J dropped 0 bases, with 16 bases sitting between them. Germline CDR1 reads WSHSY; CDR2 reads SAAADI. The CDR3 reads CAGPNYSSNYGYTF. In DNA form, the CDR3 reads TGCGCCGGCCCAAACTATTCCTCTAACTATGGCTACACCTTC.

The V gene is TRBV11-1, the J gene TRBJ2-7; TRBD1 might be the D (6 bases). Germline V gene data show CDR1 as SGHAT and CDR2 as FQDESV (reference sequence). The CDR3 runs 13 residues. Written as DNA, the CDR3 is TGTGCCGGCAGCCTCAGGACAGACCTCGAGCAGTACGTC. It specifies CAGSLRTDLEQYV.

V is TRBV7-9 and J is TRBJ1-1; the match to TRBD1 covers 7 bases. CDR1 is SEHNR, CDR2 FQNEAQ, per germline (reference sequence). V shed 4 bases and J 1 base; nucleotides not matched to a gene: 6. This CDR3 comprises 15 residues. The CDR3 here is CASSSGQPKNTEAFF. CDR3 coding DNA: TGTGCCAGCAGCTCGGGACAGCCCAAGAACACTGAAGCTTTCTTT.

The chain employs TRBV6-5 and TRBJ1-5; D gene ambiguous. Per the germline V gene, CDR1 is MNHEY and CDR2 is SVGAGI. This CDR3 contains 14 residues. V gave up 2 bases and J gave up 5 bases, with 10 bases separating them. The CDR3 spells CASSYPRKHQPQHF. In nucleotides, the CDR3 is TGTGCCAGCAGTTACCCCAGGAAGCATCAGCCCCAGCATTTT.

The rearrangement joins TRBV30 to TRBJ2-7; 10 bases line up with TRBD1. This CDR3 is built from 15 residues. The V gene end was trimmed by 3 bases and the J gene end by 0 bases; junction bases not matched to a gene: 5. Germline assignment: CDR1 GTSNPN and CDR2 SVGIG (reference sequence). In DNA form, the CDR3 reads TGTGCCTGGAGGGATTGGACAGGGGGCTCCTACGAGCAGTACTTC. Encoded protein: CAWRDWTGGSYEQYF.

The rearrangement uses TRBV7-9 and TRBJ1-1, with TRBD1 matching over 7 bases. Germline CDR1 SEHNR, CDR2 FQNEAQ (reference sequence). V lost 5 bases and J lost 0; bases outside the gene matches: 6. The CDR3 has 15 residues. CDR3 bases: TGTGCCAGCAGCCCCCAGACAGGGATGAACACTGAAGCTTTCTTT. Its translation is CASSPQTGMNTEAFF.

Only one count was recorded for this clone. V usage is TRBV9 and J usage is TRBJ1-3; 12 nucleotides line up with TRBD1. CDR3 size: 16 residues. Germline V gene data show CDR1 as SGDLS and CDR2 as YYNGEE. Trimming cost V 4 bases and J 0 bases; bases outside gene matches: 2. The CDR3 spells CASSLGQGASGNTIYF. The CDR3 bases are TGTGCCAGCAGCCTGGGACAGGGGGCCTCTGGAAACACCATATATTTT.

The chain recombines TRBV2 with TRBJ2-7, with 11 bases identical to TRBD2. The CDR3 loop spans 16 amino acids. In germline, CDR1 is SNHLY, CDR2 FYNNEI. After removal of 3 bases from V and 4 bases from J, the junction contained 8 bases not matched to a gene. CDR3 DNA: TGTGCCAGCAGTGAGATAGGGGGACTAGCGGCTTACGAGCAGTACTTC. Protein product: CASSEIGGLAAYEQYF.

The V gene is TRBV5-1, the J gene TRBJ2-7; 7 bases fit TRBD1. V was pared by 3 bases and J by 3 bases, with 6 bases of the junction left unmatched. This CDR3 has 14 amino acids. The germline V gene has CDR1 SGHRS and CDR2 YFSETQ. For the CDR3, the DNA is TGCGCCAGCAGCTCCGGGACAGCAGGCTACGAGCAGTACGTC. It translates to CASSSGTAGYEQYV.